This TCR beta chain appears in the sequencing data of a study of low-dose radiotherapy and immunotherapy resistance in tumors. Study-level information: It was 1 Gy per fraction every two weeks that Cohort 2 received, adding up to 13 Gy over 26 weeks.

TRAV- and TRBV-specific primers primed first-strand cDNA, covering alpha and beta chains. The authors amplified TCRs for about 18 PCR cycles with a constant-region primer and a V-primer adapter. Via MiXCR, TCRdb re-called the reads, giving one row per CDR3 protein. This table has about 89,000 distinct CDR3 sequences, under 9.5% appearing once. Described time point: before trial treatment. Treatment of the donors consisted of nivolumab and ipilimumab (plus aspirin, low-dose cyclophosphamide and low-dose radiotherapy). Germline trimming cut 0 bases from V and 1 base from J; bases unmatched to any gene: 6. The CDR3 extends over 17 amino acids. Germline-derived CDR1 and CDR2 are DFQATT and SNEGSKA (reference sequence). This clonotype was seen repeatedly, ten times or more.

This chain joins TRBV20-1 and TRBJ2-2; 9 nucleotides agree with TRBD2. The source of this sequence is a male donor with prostate cancer. The source material was PBMCs, sampled before treatment. The CDR3 coding sequence is TGCAGTGCTAGAGATCGGAGTAGCGGGGGGAACACCGGGGAGCTGTTTTTT. Amino acids: CSARDRSSGGNTGELFF.